The 14 T cell receptor beta chains reported below all come from one sample, sequenced in a study of tumor-infiltrating lymphocytes in localized non-small cell lung cancer. TCRdb's table, derived via immunoSEQ multiplex PCR, lists solely in-frame clones and lacks some. Of about 24,000 clones in the sample, around 62% are singletons; the top ten hold around 5.4%. Sample: lung tumor tissue. These receptors all come from a human donor with non-small cell lung cancer.

This clone occurred a few times. The chain employs TRBV7-9 and TRBJ1-1; 9 bases are a match to TRBD1. The CDR3 spans 13 residues. The V gene's germline CDR1 is SEHNR and CDR2 FQNEAQ (reference sequence). V dropped 5 bases and J dropped 6; count of bases not matched to a gene: 4. CDR3 DNA sequence: TGTGCCAGCAGCCTAGGGGACAGGGCTGAAGCTTTCTTT. The encoded protein is CASSLGDRAEAFF. Full variable domain (remainder filled in from reference TRBV7-9 and TRBJ1-1): DTGVSQNPRHKITKRGQNVTFRCDPISEHNRLYWYRQTLGQGPEFLTYFQNEAQLEKSRLLSDRFSAERPKGSFSTLEIQRTEQGDSAMYLCASSLGDRAEAFFGQGTRLTVV.

This sequence joins TRBV2 and TRBJ1-1; D may be TRBD1 (5 bases). The CDR3 sequence is 13 residues long. Germline loops: CDR1 SNHLY, CDR2 FYNNEI. V was trimmed by 0 bases and J by 5 bases, leaving 7 bases between them. CDR3 loop: CASSEAAGTEAFF. CDR3 sequence (DNA): TGTGCCAGCAGTGAAGCGGCAGGGACTGAAGCTTTCTTT.

The V call is TRBV5-1, the J call TRBJ2-3; 11 bases fit TRBD2. CDR3 size: 15 residues. Germline CDR1 and CDR2: SGHRS and YFSETQ. V was clipped by 4 bases and J by 3 bases; unmatched bases: 4. CDR3 sequence: CASSNPSGRTDTQYF. The CDR3 nucleotides read TGCGCCAGCAGCAATCCTAGCGGGAGGACAGATACGCAGTATTTT.

This clone was seen a handful of times. The CDR3 DNA reads TGTGCCAGCAGTAAGGGGGTTGGAAACACCATATATTTT. Protein: CASSKGVGNTIYF. The rearrangement links TRBV5-6 to TRBJ1-3; D may be TRBD1 (6 bases). Germline lookup yields CDR1 SGHDT and CDR2 YYEEEE. This CDR3 spans 13 amino acids. Deletions cut 5 bases from V and 3 bases from J, with 9 bases between.

This sequence joins TRBV5-6 and TRBJ2-7; weak D call: TRBD1 (5 bases). The germline V gene encodes CDR1 SGHDT and CDR2 YYEEEE. The CDR3 has 14 amino acids. The ends were cut back, 0 bases at V and 2 bases at J, with 9 bases in the middle. CDR3 in amino acids: CASSLVDRPYEQYF. DNA for the CDR3: TGTGCCAGCAGCTTGGTCGACAGACCCTACGAGCAGTACTTC.

This clone has a handful of counts. The gene calls are TRBV20-1 and TRBJ2-3; D is unclear. V lost 6 bases to trimming and J lost 4 bases, with 8 bases between them. The CDR3 is made up of 11 amino acids. CDR1 is DFQATT and CDR2 is SNEGSKA in the germline V gene (reference sequence). CDR3 sequence (DNA): TGCAGTGCCGACGGCGCAGATACGCAGTATTTT. Translating gives CSADGADTQYF.

This chain links TRBV28 with TRBJ2-7; D may be TRBD1 (5 bases). Trimming shortened V by 5 bases and J by 2 bases, and 13 bases separated the two germline ends. The CDR3 is made up of 14 amino acids. CDR1 MDHEN and CDR2 SYDVKM come from the germline V gene. The chain's CDR3 is CASSPPDRPYEQYF. CDR3 bases: TGTGCCAGCAGTCCCCCTGACAGACCCTACGAGCAGTACTTC. The full variable domain, with the rest looked up from reference TRBV28 and TRBJ2-7, is DVKVTQSSRYLVKRTGEKVFLECVQDMDHENMFWYRQDPGLGLRLIYFSYDVKMKEKGDIPEGYSVSREKKERFSLILESASTNQTSMYLCASSPPDRPYEQYFGPGTRLTVT.

The chain carries TRBV7-9 and TRBJ1-1, with 8 bases matching TRBD1. J gave up 4 bases and V 4 bases, and 11 bases lay outside the gene matches. CDR1 and CDR2 (germline): SEHNR, FQNEAQ (reference sequence). CDR3 size: 16 residues. Here the CDR3 reads CASSSSKTGVGTEAFF. CDR3 in DNA: TGTGCCAGCAGCTCTTCCAAGACAGGGGTAGGCACTGAAGCTTTCTTT.

The chain links TRBV19 to TRBJ2-2, with D possibly TRBD2 on 5 matching bases. Trimming removed 5 bases at V and 3 bases at J, with 10 bases between. Germline assignment: CDR1 LNHDA and CDR2 SQIVND (reference sequence). The CDR3 length is 14 residues. CDR3 in DNA: TGTGCCAGTAGTGGGAGTCCGGACACCGGGGAGCTGTTTTTT. This sequence encodes CASSGSPDTGELFF.

This clone was seen only a few times. The chain couples TRBV6-6 to TRBJ1-1; D is unresolved. The CDR3 has 13 amino acids. V was cut by 8 bases and J by 3 bases, with 13 bases left in between. Germline V CDR1 and CDR2: MNHNY, SVGAGI (reference sequence). Here the CDR3 reads CASRRGEDTEAFF. The CDR3 DNA sequence: TGTGCCAGCCGACGTGGTGAGGACACTGAAGCTTTCTTT.

The V gene is TRBV2, the J gene TRBJ2-7, with TRBD2 matching 10 bases. CDR1 and CDR2 from the germline V gene are SNHLY and FYNNEI. The CDR3 sequence is 18 residues long. The V gene end was trimmed by 0 bases and the J gene end by 0 bases; junction bases not matched to a gene: 8. CDR3 sequence reads: CASSEAALAGSGSYEQYF. The CDR3 bases are TGTGCCAGCAGTGAAGCAGCACTAGCGGGATCGGGCTCCTACGAGCAGTACTTC.

The sample holds one count of this clone. The chain recombines TRBV9 with TRBJ2-1; D may match TRBD1 or TRBD2 (6 bases each). This CDR3 has 15 amino acids. Germline V gene data show CDR1 as SGDLS and CDR2 as YYNGEE. Trimming took 0 bases from V and 6 from J, leaving 13 bases between them. This chain's CDR3 is CASSVAGAFINEQFF. The CDR3 DNA reads TGTGCCAGCAGCGTAGCGGGGGCCTTCATCAATGAGCAGTTCTTC.

Only a few counts were recorded for this clone. The chain joins TRBV4-2 to TRBJ1-4; 7 bases align to TRBD1. This CDR3 spans 14 amino acids. V was clipped by 2 bases and J by 5 bases; unmatched bases: 2. Germline V gene sequence: CDR1 LGHNA, CDR2 YNFKEQ. The CDR3 bases are TGTGCCAGCAGCCAACCACAGGGGAATGAAAAACTGTTTTTT. This sequence encodes CASSQPQGNEKLFF.

V is TRBV6-1 and J is TRBJ2-7, with TRBD1 identical over 7 bases. The trim removed 4 bases at V and 1 base at J, leaving 7 bases unmatched. Germline V gene data show CDR1 as MNHNS and CDR2 as SASEGT. The CDR3 is 15 residues long. The CDR3 loop reads CASSAPGQPSYEQYF. DNA for the CDR3: TGTGCCAGCAGTGCACCGGGACAGCCATCCTACGAGCAGTACTTC.